A single sample is the source of the 9 T cell receptor beta chains below, sequenced in a study of CD8+ T cells in alopecia areata. Following extraction, RNA underwent reverse transcription to cDNA, which served as the sequencing template. The table came from immunoSEQ multiplex PCR; TCRdb's copy has only in-frame clones and leaves some out. Among a few hundred thousand clones listed, around 57% were seen once. Treatment noted: oral pan-JAK inhibitor, 5-10 mg twice daily. The material was CD4+ T cells sorted from blood, obtained at week 4, from a patient treated with tofacitinib. All receptors derive from a human donor with alopecia areata.

The chain carries TRBV11-3 and TRBJ2-7, with D possibly TRBD1 on 6 matching bases. V lost 5 bases and J 6 bases, leaving 17 bases between the germline ends. The CDR3 spans 14 residues. Germline CDR1 and CDR2: SGHNT and YENEEA. The CDR3 region is CASSPRGGTAEQYF. In DNA, the CDR3 is TGTGCCAGCAGCCCCCGAGGGGGTACCGCCGAGCAGTACTTC.

V and J are TRBV4-1 and TRBJ1-1; D not certain. The V end lost 0 bases, the J end lost 9 bases, and 20 bases lay between the germline ends. The CDR3 is made up of 16 amino acids. Germline lookup yields CDR1 MGHRA and CDR2 YSYEKL. Here the CDR3 DNA reads TGCGCCAGCAGCCAAGATTGGGGTTTGGGGTTTACCAAAGCTTTCTTT. This sequence encodes CASSQDWGLGFTKAFF.

The gene calls are TRBV29-1 and TRBJ2-1; 9 nucleotides match TRBD1. V gave up 4 bases and J gave up 7 bases; unmatched junction bases: 2. CDR3 length: 12 residues. Germline CDR1 SQVTM, CDR2 ANQGSEA. For the CDR3, the DNA is TGCAGCGTTGCACAGGGGGCGAATGAGCAGTTCTTC. Translation gives CSVAQGANEQFF.

V and J are TRBV29-1 and TRBJ1-2, with D possibly matching TRBD1 (5 bases). The CDR3 consists of 15 residues. Germline CDR1 SQVTM, CDR2 ANQGSEA. Between the trimmed V and J ends, which lost 3 bases and 0 bases, there was a span of 14 bases. CDR3 sequence: CSVDVRDVANYGYTF. In nucleotides, the CDR3 is TGCAGCGTTGACGTCCGGGACGTAGCTAACTATGGCTACACCTTC.

The chain uses TRBV9 and TRBJ1-1; tentatively, D is TRBD1 (5 bases). This CDR3 contains 14 residues. The V end was cut by 0 bases, the J end by 0 bases, with 6 bases between. Germline V gene sequence: CDR1 SGDLS, CDR2 YYNGEE. The CDR3 DNA reads as TGTGCCAGCAGCGTAGGACAGATGAACACTGAAGCTTTCTTT. Translated, it gives CASSVGQMNTEAFF.

The rearrangement joins TRBV20-1 to TRBJ2-1; TRBD1 matches at 7 bases. Germline V gene sequence: CDR1 DFQATT, CDR2 SNEGSKA (reference sequence). The CDR3 totals 11 residues. V lost 6 bases to trimming and J lost 7 bases; unmatched junction nucleotides: 3. The DNA for the CDR3 is TGCAGTGCCAGACAGGGAAATGAGCAGTTCTTC. Its translation is CSARQGNEQFF.

This clone was observed a handful of times. The rearrangement links TRBV11-1 to TRBJ2-7; D is ambiguous. Germline V gene lookup returns CDR1 SGHAT and CDR2 FQDESV (reference sequence). V lost 3 bases and J 6 bases, leaving 12 bases between the germline ends. The CDR3 sequence is 13 residues long. The CDR3 spells CASSLDRVGEQYF. CDR3 in DNA: TGTGCCAGCAGCTTGGACCGGGTCGGCGAGCAGTACTTC.

With respect to this clone: The sample carries other DNA sequences with the same CDR3. The chain recombines TRBV9 with TRBJ1-5; D not certain. Trimming left V 2 bases short and J 0 bases short, with 3 bases between. CDR3 size: 13 residues. CDR1 is SGDLS and CDR2 is YYNGEE in the germline V gene. The CDR3 region is CASSVGSNQPQHF. CDR3 coding DNA: TGTGCCAGCAGCGTGGGTAGCAATCAGCCCCAGCATTTT.

Worth noting for this clone: Other DNA sequences in the same sample also yield this CDR3. The chain employs TRBV30 and TRBJ2-5; a weak D match, TRBD2 (5 bases). This CDR3 is 12 amino acids long. Germline V gives CDR1 GTSNPN, CDR2 SVGIG (reference sequence). Trimming removed 0 bases from V and 5 bases from J, with 7 bases in between. The CDR3 loop is CAWSVLEETQYF. The CDR3 DNA sequence: TGTGCCTGGAGTGTACTAGAGGAGACCCAGTACTTC.